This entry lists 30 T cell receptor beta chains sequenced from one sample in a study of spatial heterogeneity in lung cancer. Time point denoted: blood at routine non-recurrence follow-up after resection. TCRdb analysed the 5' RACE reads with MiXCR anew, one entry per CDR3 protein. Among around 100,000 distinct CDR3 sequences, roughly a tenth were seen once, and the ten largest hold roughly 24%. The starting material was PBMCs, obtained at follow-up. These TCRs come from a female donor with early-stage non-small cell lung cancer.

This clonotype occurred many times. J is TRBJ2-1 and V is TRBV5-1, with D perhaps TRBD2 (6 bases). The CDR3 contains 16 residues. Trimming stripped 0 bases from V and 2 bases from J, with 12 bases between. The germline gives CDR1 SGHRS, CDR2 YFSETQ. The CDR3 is CASSLGGGMTYNEQFF. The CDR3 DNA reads TGCGCCAGCAGCTTGGGCGGCGGGATGACCTACAATGAGCAGTTCTTC.

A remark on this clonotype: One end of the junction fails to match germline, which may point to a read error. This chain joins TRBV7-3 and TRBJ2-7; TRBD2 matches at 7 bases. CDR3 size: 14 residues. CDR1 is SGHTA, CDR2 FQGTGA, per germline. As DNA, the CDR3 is TGTGCCAGGAGCTTAACCGGGAGGCCCCACGAGCAGTACTTC. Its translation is CARSLTGRPHEQYF.

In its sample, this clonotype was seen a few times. CDR3 nucleotides: TGTGCCAGCAGCCATCCCCTAGGGGGCCTCAATGAGCAGTTCTTC. It is translated as CASSHPLGGLNEQFF. The chain has TRBV5-4 and TRBJ2-1; the match to TRBD1 covers 7 bases. CDR1 and CDR2 from the germline V gene are SGHNT and YYREEE (reference sequence). Trimming removed 4 bases from V and 6 bases from J; junction bases left unmatched: 10. The CDR3 length is 15 residues.

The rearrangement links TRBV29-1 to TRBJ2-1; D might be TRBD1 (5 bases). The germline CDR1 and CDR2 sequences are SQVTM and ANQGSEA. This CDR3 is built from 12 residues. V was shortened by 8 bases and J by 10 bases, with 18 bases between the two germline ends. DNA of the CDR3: TGCAGCACAACGGACACCTTTAGAGAGCAGTTCTTC. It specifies CSTTDTFREQFF.

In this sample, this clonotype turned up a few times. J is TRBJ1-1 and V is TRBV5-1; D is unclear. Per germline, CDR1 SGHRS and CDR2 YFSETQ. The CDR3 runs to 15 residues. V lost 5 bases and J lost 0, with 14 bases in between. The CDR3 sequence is CASRISGGMNTEAFF. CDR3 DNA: TGCGCCAGCAGAATCTCAGGCGGAATGAACACTGAAGCTTTCTTT.

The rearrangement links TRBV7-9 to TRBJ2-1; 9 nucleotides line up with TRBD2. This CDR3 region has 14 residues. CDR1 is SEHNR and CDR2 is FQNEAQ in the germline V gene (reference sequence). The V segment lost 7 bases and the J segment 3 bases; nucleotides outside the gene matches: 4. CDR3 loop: CASIPSGNYNEQFF. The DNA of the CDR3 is TGTGCCAGCATTCCTAGCGGGAACTACAATGAGCAGTTCTTC.

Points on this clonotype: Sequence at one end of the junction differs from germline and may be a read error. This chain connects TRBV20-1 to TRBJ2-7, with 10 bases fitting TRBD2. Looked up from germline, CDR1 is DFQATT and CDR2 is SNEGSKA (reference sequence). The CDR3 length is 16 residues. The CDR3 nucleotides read TGCAGTGCTAGCCGGCTAGCGGGAGCTTTGCTCTACGAGCAGCACTTC. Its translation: CSASRLAGALLYEQHF.

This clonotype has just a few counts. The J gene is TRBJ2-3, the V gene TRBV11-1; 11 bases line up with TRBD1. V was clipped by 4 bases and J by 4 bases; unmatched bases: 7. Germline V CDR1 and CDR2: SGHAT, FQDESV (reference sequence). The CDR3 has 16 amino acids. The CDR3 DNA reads TGTGCCAGCAGCTCGGGACAGGGGGTTGGGGCAGATACGCAGTATTTT. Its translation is CASSSGQGVGADTQYF.

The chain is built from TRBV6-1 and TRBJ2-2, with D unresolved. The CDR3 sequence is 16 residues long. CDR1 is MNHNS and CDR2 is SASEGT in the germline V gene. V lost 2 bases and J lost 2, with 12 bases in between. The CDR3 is CASSESGRINTGELFF. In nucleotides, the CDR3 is TGTGCCAGCAGTGAATCTGGACGGATTAACACCGGGGAGCTGTTTTTT.

The CDR3 protein is CASSFLPDIQTQYF. The DNA for the CDR3 is TGTGCCAGCAGTTTCCTCCCGGACATCCAGACCCAGTACTTC. The chain links TRBV12-3 or TRBV12-4 to TRBJ2-5, with TRBD1 as a possible D gene (5 bases). The CDR3 is 14 residues long. With 3 bases removed from V and 6 bases from J, the gap between germline ends came to 14 bases.

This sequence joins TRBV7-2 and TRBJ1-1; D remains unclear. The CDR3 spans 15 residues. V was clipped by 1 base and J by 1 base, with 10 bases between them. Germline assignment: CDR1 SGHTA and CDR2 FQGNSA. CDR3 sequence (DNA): TGTGCCAGCAGCTTAGATCGTCTCAGGAACACTGAAGCTTTCTTT. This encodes CASSLDRLRNTEAFF.

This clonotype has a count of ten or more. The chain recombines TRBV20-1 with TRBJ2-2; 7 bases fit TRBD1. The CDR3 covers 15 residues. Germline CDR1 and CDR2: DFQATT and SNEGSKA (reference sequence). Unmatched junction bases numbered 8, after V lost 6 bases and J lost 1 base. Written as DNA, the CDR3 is TGCAGTGCCCCCTTGAGACAGGGGAACACCGGGGAGCTGTTTTTT. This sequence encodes CSAPLRQGNTGELFF.

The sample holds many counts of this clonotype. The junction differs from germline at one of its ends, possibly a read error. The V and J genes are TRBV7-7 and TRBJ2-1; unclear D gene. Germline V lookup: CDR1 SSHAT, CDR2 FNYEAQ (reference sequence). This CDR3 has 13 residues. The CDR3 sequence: CASSLRPDNEQFF. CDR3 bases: TGTGCTAGCAGCTTAAGACCAGACAATGAGCAGTTCTTC. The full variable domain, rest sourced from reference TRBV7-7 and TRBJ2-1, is GAGVSQSPRYKVTKRGQDVTLRCDPISSHATLYWYQQALGQGPEFLTYFNYEAQPDKSGLPSDRFSAERPEGSISTLTIQRTEQRDSAMYRCASSLRPDNEQFFGPGTRLTVL.

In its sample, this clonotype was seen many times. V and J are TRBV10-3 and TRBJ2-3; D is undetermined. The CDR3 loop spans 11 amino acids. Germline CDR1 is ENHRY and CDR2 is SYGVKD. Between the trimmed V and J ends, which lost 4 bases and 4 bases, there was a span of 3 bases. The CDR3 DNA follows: TGTGCCATCAGTGTGGCAGATACGCAGTATTTT. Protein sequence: CAISVADTQYF.

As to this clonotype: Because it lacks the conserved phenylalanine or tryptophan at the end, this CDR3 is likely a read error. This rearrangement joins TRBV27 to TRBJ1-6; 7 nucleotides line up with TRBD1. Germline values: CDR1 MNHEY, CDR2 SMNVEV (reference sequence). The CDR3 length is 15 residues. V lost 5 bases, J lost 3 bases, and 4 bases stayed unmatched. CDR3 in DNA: TGTGCCAGCAGTCGAGGGACAGTCTATAATTCACCCCTCCACCTT. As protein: CASSRGTVYNSPLHL.

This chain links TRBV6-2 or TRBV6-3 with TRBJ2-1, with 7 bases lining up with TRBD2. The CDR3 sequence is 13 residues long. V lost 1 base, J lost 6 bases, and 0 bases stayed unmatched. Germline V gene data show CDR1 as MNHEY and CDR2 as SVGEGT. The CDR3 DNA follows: TGTGCCAGCAGTTACTGGGGGGGCAATGAGCAGTTCTTC. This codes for CASSYWGGNEQFF.

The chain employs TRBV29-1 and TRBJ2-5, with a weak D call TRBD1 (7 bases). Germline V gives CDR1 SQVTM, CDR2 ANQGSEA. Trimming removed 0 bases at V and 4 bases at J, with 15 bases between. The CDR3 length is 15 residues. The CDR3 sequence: CSVEDPRQGGETQYF. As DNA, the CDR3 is TGCAGCGTTGAAGACCCCCGGCAGGGGGGAGAGACCCAGTACTTC.

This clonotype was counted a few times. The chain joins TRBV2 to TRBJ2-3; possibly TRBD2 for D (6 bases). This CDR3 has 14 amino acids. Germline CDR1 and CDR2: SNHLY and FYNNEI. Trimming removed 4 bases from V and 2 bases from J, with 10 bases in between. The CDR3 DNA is TGTGCCAGCAGTGTAGCGGTTTCCACAGATACGCAGTATTTT. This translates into CASSVAVSTDTQYF.

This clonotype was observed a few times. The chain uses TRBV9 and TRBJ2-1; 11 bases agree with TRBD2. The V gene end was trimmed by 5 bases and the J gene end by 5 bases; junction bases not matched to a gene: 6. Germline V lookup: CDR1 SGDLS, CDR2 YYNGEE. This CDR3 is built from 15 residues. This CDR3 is CASRPPGLADNEQFF. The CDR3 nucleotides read TGTGCCAGCAGACCTCCGGGACTAGCGGACAATGAGCAGTTCTTC.

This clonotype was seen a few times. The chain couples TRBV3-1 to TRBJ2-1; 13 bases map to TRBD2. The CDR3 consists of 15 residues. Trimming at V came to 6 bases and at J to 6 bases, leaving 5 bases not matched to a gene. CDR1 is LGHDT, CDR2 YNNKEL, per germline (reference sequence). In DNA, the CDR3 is TGTGCCAGCAGACTAGCGGGAGGGCCCTCCAATGAGCAGTTCTTC. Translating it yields CASRLAGGPSNEQFF.

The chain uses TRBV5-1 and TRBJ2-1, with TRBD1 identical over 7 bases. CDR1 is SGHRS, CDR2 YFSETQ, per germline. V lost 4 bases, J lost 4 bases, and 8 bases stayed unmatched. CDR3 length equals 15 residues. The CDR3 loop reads CASSEDGTEYNEQFF. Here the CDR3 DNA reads TGCGCCAGCAGCGAAGATGGGACAGAGTACAATGAGCAGTTCTTC.

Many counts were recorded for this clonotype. The CDR3 coding sequence is TGTGCCAGCAGTAAGACCGCGTACTCCTACGAGCAGTACTTC. This translates into CASSKTAYSYEQYF. J is TRBJ2-7 and V is TRBV27; D is ambiguous. Per germline, CDR1 MNHEY and CDR2 SMNVEV (reference sequence). Trimming shortened V by 5 bases and J by 0 bases, and 11 bases separated the two germline ends. The CDR3 length is 14 residues.

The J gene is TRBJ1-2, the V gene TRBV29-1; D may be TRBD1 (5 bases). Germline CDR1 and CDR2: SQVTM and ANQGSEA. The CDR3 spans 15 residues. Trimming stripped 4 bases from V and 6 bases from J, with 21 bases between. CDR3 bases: TGCAGCGTTGTGACGCGGGCAGGGAGGATAAATGGCTACACCTTC. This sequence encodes CSVVTRAGRINGYTF.

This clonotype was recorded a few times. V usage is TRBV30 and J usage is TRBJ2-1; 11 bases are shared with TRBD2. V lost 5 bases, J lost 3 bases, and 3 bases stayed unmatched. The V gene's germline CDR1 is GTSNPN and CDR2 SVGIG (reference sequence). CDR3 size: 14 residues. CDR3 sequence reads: CAWSLAGDYNEQFF. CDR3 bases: TGTGCCTGGTCACTAGCGGGAGACTACAATGAGCAGTTCTTC.

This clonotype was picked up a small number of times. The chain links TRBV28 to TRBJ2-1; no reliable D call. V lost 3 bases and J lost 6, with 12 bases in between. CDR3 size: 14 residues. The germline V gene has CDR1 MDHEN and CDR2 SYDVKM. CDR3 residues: CASSFPLVVNEQFF. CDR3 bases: TGTGCCAGCAGTTTCCCCCTAGTCGTCAATGAGCAGTTCTTC.

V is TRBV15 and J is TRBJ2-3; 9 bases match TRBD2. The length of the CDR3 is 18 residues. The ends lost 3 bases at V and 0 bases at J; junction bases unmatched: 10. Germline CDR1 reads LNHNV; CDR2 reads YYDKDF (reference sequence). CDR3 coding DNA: TGTGCCACCAGCAGGCGTTCTAGCGGGAAATTTAGCACAGATACGCAGTATTTT. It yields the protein CATSRRSSGKFSTDTQYF.

The CDR3, as DNA: TGCAGCGTTGAAGGCATCGACAGGGCCCTATACAATGAGCAGTTCTTC. This sequence encodes CSVEGIDRALYNEQFF. The J gene is TRBJ2-1, the V gene TRBV29-1; 7 nucleotides agree with TRBD1. CDR3 size: 16 residues. The germline CDR1 and CDR2 sequences are SQVTM and ANQGSEA. Germline trimming cut 1 base from V and 4 bases from J; bases unmatched to any gene: 10.

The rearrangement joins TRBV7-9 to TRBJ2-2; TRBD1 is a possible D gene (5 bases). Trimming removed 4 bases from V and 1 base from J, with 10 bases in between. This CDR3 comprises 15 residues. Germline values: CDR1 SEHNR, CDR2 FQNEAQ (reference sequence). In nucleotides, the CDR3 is TGTGCCAGCAGCTACGGACAAAGGAACACCGGGGAGCTGTTTTTT. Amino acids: CASSYGQRNTGELFF.

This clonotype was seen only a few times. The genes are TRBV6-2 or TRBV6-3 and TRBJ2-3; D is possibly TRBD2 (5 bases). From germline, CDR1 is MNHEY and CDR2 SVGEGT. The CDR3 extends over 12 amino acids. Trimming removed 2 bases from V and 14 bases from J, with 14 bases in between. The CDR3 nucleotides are TGTGCCAGCAGTTACGATGTGGGAGAGCTGTATTTT. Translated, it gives CASSYDVGELYF.

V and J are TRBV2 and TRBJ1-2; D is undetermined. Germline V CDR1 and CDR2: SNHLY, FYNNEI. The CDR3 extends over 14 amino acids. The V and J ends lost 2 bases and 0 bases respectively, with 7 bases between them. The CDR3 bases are TGTGCCAGCAGTGAACAGTCGACTAACTATGGCTACACCTTC. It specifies CASSEQSTNYGYTF.